One sample yielded the 9 T cell receptor beta chains listed below, sequenced in a study of OX40 agonist ivuxolimab in advanced cancers. The protocol used for the library was the immunoSEQ multiplex PCR assay. TCRdb obtained this table from immuneACCESS and retained in-frame rearrangements with V and J assigned. These tables miss some clones; where compared with another copy, unresolved V genes account for less than half of the shortfall, and the remainder is unexplained. A total of about 54,000 clones appear in this sample, 84% of them only once. 1% to 1.5% of the sample is in the top ten clones. The sequenced sample was CD4+ or CD8+ T cells sorted from blood, obtained in a trial of the OX40 agonist ivuxolimab. These receptors all stem from an adult with an advanced solid tumor such as melanoma, head and neck, liver or kidney cancer.

This clone was detected only once. This sequence joins TRBV12-5 and TRBJ2-1; no reliable D call. Germline V lookup: CDR1 LGHNT, CDR2 FRNRAP. The CDR3 spans 19 residues. V gave up 0 bases and J gave up 8 bases, with 26 bases separating them. CDR3 coding DNA: TGTGCTAGTGGTTTGGTACCGGAACGAGATGGGTGGCGGTATTATGAGCAGTTCTTC. Translating it yields CASGLVPERDGWRYYEQFF.

The DNA of the CDR3 is TGTGCCAGCAGCTTAGCCCCAGGGATTAAAGCGCAGCCCCAGCATTTT. Translated, it gives CASSLAPGIKAQPQHF. The chain joins TRBV7-2 to TRBJ1-5; D might be TRBD1 (5 bases). Trimming removed 0 bases from V and 7 bases from J, with 16 bases in between. The CDR3 length is 16 residues. From germline, CDR1 is SGHTA and CDR2 FQGNSA.

This chain connects TRBV7-3 to TRBJ2-3; D remains ambiguous. There are 12 residues in the CDR3. V was trimmed by 6 bases and J by 5 bases, leaving 9 bases between them. Germline V CDR1 and CDR2: SGHTA, FQGTGA. The CDR3: CASRGRGDTQYF. In DNA form, the CDR3 reads TGTGCCAGCAGAGGGCGAGGAGATACGCAGTATTTT.

V is TRBV5-1 and J is TRBJ2-1; tentative D call: TRBD1 (6 bases). Trimming took 3 bases from V and 8 from J, leaving 21 bases between them. Germline lookup yields CDR1 SGHRS and CDR2 YFSETQ. The CDR3 runs 16 residues. Here the CDR3 DNA reads TGCGCCAGCAGCTCGAGCGGAACAGGGACCCACGATGAGCAGTTCTTC. Its translation: CASSSSGTGTHDEQFF.

The V gene is TRBV2, the J gene TRBJ1-5; TRBD1 is a possible D gene (5 bases). V was trimmed by 6 bases and J by 2 bases, leaving 8 bases between them. This CDR3 is 13 amino acids long. Germline lookup yields CDR1 SNHLY and CDR2 FYNNEI. CDR3 in DNA: TGTGCCAGCAGACAGGAGGGCAATCAGCCCCAGCATTTT. This sequence encodes CASRQEGNQPQHF.

Regarding this clone: At one end, the junction sequence differs from germline, possibly due to a read error. The chain combines TRBV10-3 with TRBJ1-2; no clear D. The germline CDR1 and CDR2 sequences are ENHRY and SYGVKD. The CDR3 has 14 amino acids. In DNA, the CDR3 is TGTGCCATCAGTGAGTCTAGGGCTAAGTATGGCTACACCTTC. Its protein is CAISESRAKYGYTF.

The CDR3 region is CASRPGYLAKNIQYF. The CDR3 DNA is TGTGCCAGCAGACCAGGGTATTTGGCCAAAAACATTCAGTACTTC. V gene TRBV27 combines with J gene TRBJ2-4; maybe TRBD1 (5 bases). The germline CDR1 and CDR2 sequences are MNHEY and SMNVEV (reference sequence). This CDR3 region has 15 residues. V lost 6 bases to trimming and J lost 1 base, with 13 bases between them.

The chain joins TRBV6-5 to TRBJ1-2; possibly TRBD1 for D (5 bases). V was trimmed by 6 bases and J by 6 bases, leaving 17 bases between them. This CDR3 contains 14 residues. Germline V gene sequence: CDR1 MNHEY, CDR2 SVGAGI. The CDR3 region is CASRGVGLINGYTF. The CDR3 DNA follows: TGTGCCAGCAGAGGGGTAGGGCTTATAAATGGCTACACCTTC.

The chain employs TRBV7-4 and TRBJ2-5, with 11 bases matching TRBD2. The CDR3 is made up of 17 amino acids. Germline V CDR1 and CDR2: SGHVT, SQSDAQ. Trimming took 1 base from V and 5 from J; bases not matched to a gene: 9. The CDR3 coding sequence is TGTGCCAGCAGCTTAGAGGGTGGGGCTAGCGGGGGGGAGACCCAGTACTTC. This gives the protein CASSLEGGASGGETQYF. The full variable domain, completed using reference TRBV7-4 and TRBJ2-5, is GAGVSQSPRYKVAKRGRDVALRCDSISGHVTLYWYRQTLGQGSEVLTYSQSDAQRDKSGRPSGRFSAERPERSVSTLKIQRTEQGDSAVYLCASSLEGGASGGETQYFGPGTRLLVL.